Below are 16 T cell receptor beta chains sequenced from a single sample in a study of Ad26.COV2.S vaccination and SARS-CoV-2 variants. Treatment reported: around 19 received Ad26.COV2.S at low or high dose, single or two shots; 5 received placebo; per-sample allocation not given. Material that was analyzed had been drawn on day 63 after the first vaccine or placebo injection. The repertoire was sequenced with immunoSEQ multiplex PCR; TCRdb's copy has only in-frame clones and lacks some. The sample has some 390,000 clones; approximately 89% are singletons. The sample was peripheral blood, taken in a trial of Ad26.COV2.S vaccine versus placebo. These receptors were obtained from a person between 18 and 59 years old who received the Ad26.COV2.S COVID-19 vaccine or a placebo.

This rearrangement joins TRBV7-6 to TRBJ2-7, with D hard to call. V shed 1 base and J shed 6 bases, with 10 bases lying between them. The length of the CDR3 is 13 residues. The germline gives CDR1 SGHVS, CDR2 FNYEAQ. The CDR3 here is CASSLGPATEQYF. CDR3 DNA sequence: TGTGCCAGCAGCTTAGGGCCGGCAACCGAGCAGTACTTC.

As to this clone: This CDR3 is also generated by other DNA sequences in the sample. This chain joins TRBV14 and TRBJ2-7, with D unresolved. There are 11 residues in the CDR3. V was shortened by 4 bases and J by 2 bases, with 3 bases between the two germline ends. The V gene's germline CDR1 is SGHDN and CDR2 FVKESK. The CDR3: CASSRTYEQYF. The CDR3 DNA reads TGTGCCAGCAGCCGGACCTACGAGCAGTACTTC.

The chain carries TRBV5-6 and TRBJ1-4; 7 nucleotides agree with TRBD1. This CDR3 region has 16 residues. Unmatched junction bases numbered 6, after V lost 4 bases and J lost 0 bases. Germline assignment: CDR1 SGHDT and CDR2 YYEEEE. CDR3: CASSADRVATNEKLFF. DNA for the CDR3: TGTGCCAGCAGCGCCGACAGGGTTGCAACTAATGAAAAACTGTTTTTT.

The CDR3: CASSLDRGYGYTF. The CDR3 DNA reads TGTGCCAGCAGCTTAGACAGGGGCTATGGCTACACCTTC. This chain uses TRBV5-6 with TRBJ1-2; 8 bases match TRBD1. Germline CDR1 reads SGHDT; CDR2 reads YYEEEE. V lost 2 bases to trimming and J lost 4 bases; unmatched junction nucleotides: 1. This CDR3 contains 13 residues.

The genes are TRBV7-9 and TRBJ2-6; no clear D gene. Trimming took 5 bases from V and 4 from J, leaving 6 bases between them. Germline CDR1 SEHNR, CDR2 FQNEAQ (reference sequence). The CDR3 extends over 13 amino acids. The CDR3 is CASSPPGANVLTF. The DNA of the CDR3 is TGTGCCAGCAGCCCGCCCGGGGCCAACGTCCTGACTTTC.

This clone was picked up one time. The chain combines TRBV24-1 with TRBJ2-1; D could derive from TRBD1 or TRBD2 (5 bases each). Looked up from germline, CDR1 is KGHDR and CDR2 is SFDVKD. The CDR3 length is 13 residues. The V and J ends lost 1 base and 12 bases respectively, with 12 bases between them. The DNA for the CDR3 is TGTGCCACCAGTGATTTCACTGGGACGAGGCAGTTCTTC. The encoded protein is CATSDFTGTRQFF.

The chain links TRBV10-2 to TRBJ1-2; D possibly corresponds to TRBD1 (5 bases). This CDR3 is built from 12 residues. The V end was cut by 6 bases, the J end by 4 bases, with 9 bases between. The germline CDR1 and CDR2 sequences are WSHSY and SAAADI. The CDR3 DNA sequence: TGCGCCAGCAGGTCCGGGGCCTATGGCTACACCTTC. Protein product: CASRSGAYGYTF.

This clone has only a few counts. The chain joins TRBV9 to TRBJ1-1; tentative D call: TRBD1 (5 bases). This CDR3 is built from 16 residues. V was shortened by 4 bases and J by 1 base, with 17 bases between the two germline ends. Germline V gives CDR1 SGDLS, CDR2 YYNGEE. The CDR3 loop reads CASSPQAGLANTEAFF. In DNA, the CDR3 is TGTGCCAGCAGCCCTCAGGCAGGGCTGGCGAACACTGAAGCTTTCTTT.

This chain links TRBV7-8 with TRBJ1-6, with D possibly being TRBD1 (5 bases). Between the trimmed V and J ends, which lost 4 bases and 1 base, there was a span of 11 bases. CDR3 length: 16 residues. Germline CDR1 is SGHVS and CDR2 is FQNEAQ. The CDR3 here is CASSSLGGSYNSPLHF. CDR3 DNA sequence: TGTGCCAGCAGCTCACTCGGGGGATCCTATAATTCACCCCTCCACTTT.

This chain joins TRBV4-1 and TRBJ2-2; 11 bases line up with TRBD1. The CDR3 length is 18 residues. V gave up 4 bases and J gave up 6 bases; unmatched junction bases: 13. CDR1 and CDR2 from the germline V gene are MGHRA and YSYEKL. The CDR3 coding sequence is TGCGCCAGCAGCCTAACCCGGACAGGGGGCGTCTCCCCCGGGGAGCTGTTTTTT. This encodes CASSLTRTGGVSPGELFF.

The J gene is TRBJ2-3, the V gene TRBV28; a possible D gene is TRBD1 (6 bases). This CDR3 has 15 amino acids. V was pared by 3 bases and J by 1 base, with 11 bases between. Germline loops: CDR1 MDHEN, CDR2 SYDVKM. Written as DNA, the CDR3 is TGTGCCAGCAGTTTCTCAGGGGCGGGCACAGATACGCAGTATTTT. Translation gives CASSFSGAGTDTQYF.

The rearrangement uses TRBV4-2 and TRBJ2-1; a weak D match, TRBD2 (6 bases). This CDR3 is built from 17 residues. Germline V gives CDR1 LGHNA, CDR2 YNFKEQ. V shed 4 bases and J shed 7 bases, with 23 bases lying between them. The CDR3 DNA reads TGTGCCAGCAGCCCCCAGGGTTGGCGGGACGTCAAAAATGAGCAGTTCTTC. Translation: CASSPQGWRDVKNEQFF.

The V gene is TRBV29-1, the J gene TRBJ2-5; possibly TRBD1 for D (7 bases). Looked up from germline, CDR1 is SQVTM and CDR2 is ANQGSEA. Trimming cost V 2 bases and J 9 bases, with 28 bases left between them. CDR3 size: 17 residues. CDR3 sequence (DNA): TGCAGCGTTGAATGGGTGGTGGCGGGACAGTTTTTGGGGGCCCAGTACTTC. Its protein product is CSVEWVVAGQFLGAQYF.

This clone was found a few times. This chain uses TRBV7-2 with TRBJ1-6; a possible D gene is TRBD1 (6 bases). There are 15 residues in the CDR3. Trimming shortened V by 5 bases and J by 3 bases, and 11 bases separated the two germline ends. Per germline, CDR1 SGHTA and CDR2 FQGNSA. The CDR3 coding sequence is TGTGCCAGCAGCCTGAACAGGGACTATAATTCACCCCTCCACTTT. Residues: CASSLNRDYNSPLHF.

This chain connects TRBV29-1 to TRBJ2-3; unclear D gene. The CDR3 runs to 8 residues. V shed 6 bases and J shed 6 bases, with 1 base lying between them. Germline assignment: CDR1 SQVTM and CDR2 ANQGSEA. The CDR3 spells CSVDTQYF. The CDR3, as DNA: TGCAGCGTCGATACGCAGTATTTT.

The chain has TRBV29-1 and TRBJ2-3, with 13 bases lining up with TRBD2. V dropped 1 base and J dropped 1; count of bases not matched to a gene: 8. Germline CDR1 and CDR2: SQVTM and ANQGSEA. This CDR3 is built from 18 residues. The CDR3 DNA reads TGCAGCGTTGAAGGGGAGACTAGCGGGAGGTGGGGCACAGATACGCAGTATTTT. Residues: CSVEGETSGRWGTDTQYF.